A selection of T cell receptor beta chains follows, all from one sample in a study of cytomegalovirus exposure and HLA in healthy donors. The assay was immunoSEQ multiplex PCR, and TCRdb's table has in-frame clones only and misses some. This table has 180,000 or so clones, about 79% appearing once. What was sequenced was PBMCs. The receptors were sampled from a woman under 40 in good health and CMV-seropositive. The CDR3 runs from the conserved cysteine through the conserved F or W. D genes are given only for firm matches. Only some rows state a clone size, as once, few, many or a class for expanded clones.

d_gene: TRBD1; abundance: .; v_gene: TRBV7-9; len: 13; j_gene: TRBJ1-1; CDR3nt: TGTGCCAGCAGCGTACAGGGGGGCGCTGAAGCTTTCTTT; CDR3aa: CASSVQGGAEAFF
d_gene: .; abundance: .; v_gene: TRBV5-1; len: 14; j_gene: TRBJ1-4; CDR3nt: TGCGCCAGCAGCTTGACAAGGGGGAATGAAAAACTGTTTTTT; CDR3aa: CASSLTRGNEKLFF
d_gene: .; abundance: few; v_gene: TRBV6-6; len: 12; j_gene: TRBJ2-7; CDR3nt: TGTGCCAGCAGTTCATACAGCTACGAGCAGTACTTC; CDR3aa: CASSSYSYEQYF
d_gene: .; abundance: .; v_gene: TRBV9; len: 13; j_gene: TRBJ1-1; CDR3nt: TGTGCCAGCAGCGTATCCGGGGGTGAGAAAGCTTTCTTT; CDR3aa: CASSVSGGEKAFF
d_gene: .; abundance: .; v_gene: TRBV9; len: 14; j_gene: TRBJ2-7; CDR3nt: TGTGCCAGCAGCGTAGTCGCGGGCTCCTACGAGCAGTACTTC; CDR3aa: CASSVVAGSYEQYF
d_gene: .; abundance: few; v_gene: TRBV5-1; len: 14; j_gene: TRBJ2-3; CDR3nt: TGCGCCAGCAGCTTGGAAGCCAACACAGATACGCAGTATTTT; CDR3aa: CASSLEANTDTQYF
d_gene: TRBD1; abundance: .; v_gene: TRBV5-4; len: 14; j_gene: TRBJ1-2; CDR3nt: TGTGCCAGCAGCTCCTCGACAGGGTTCTATGGCTACACCTTC; CDR3aa: CASSSSTGFYGYTF
d_gene: TRBD1; abundance: .; v_gene: TRBV29-1; len: 16; j_gene: TRBJ2-3; CDR3nt: TGCAGCGTGGCTAACCCTGACAGGGGCCGACCAGATACGCAGTATTTT; CDR3aa: CSVANPDRGRPDTQYF
d_gene: .; abundance: .; v_gene: TRBV6-6; len: 16; j_gene: TRBJ2-7; CDR3nt: TGTGCCAGCAGTACGACGAGCGGAAAGAGCTCCTACGAGCAGTACTTC; CDR3aa: CASSTTSGKSSYEQYF
d_gene: .; abundance: .; v_gene: TRBV30; len: 14; j_gene: TRBJ2-2; CDR3nt: TGTGCCTGGAGTGTAGCAGGGAACACCGGGGAGCTGTTTTTT; CDR3aa: CAWSVAGNTGELFF
d_gene: .; abundance: .; v_gene: TRBV4-1; len: 17; j_gene: TRBJ1-4; CDR3nt: TGCGCCAGCAGCCAAGCCGGGGGTAGAGAGACCAATGAAAAACTGTTTTTT; CDR3aa: CASSQAGGRETNEKLFF
d_gene: .; abundance: .; v_gene: TRBV28; len: 12; j_gene: TRBJ1-2; CDR3nt: TGTGCCAGCAGTCTCAGGCCTTATGGCTACACCTTC; CDR3aa: CASSLRPYGYTF
d_gene: .; abundance: .; v_gene: TRBV9; len: 14; j_gene: TRBJ1-5; CDR3nt: TGTGCCAGCAGCGTAGATCAGGGTGCTCAGCCCCAGCATTTT; CDR3aa: CASSVDQGAQPQHF
d_gene: .; abundance: .; v_gene: TRBV5-4; len: 13; j_gene: TRBJ2-1; CDR3nt: TGTGCCAGCAGCTTGGAATTAAATGGCAAGCAGTTCTTC; CDR3aa: CASSLELNGKQFF
d_gene: TRBD1; abundance: .; v_gene: TRBV27; len: 15; j_gene: TRBJ2-2; CDR3nt: TGTGCCAGCAGAGCCGGGACAGGGATAACCGGGGAGCTGTTTTTT; CDR3aa: CASRAGTGITGELFF
d_gene: .; abundance: .; v_gene: TRBV6-5; len: 16; j_gene: TRBJ1-4; CDR3nt: TGTGCCAGCAGTTACTCGATTGGAGCAACTAATGAAAAACTGTTTTTT; CDR3aa: CASSYSIGATNEKLFF
d_gene: .; abundance: few; v_gene: TRBV10-1; len: 13; j_gene: TRBJ2-7; CDR3nt: TGCGCCAGCAGTGGGACACTTGCCTACGAGCAGTACTTC; CDR3aa: CASSGTLAYEQYF
d_gene: TRBD2; abundance: .; v_gene: TRBV19; len: 16; j_gene: TRBJ2-5; CDR3nt: TGTGCCAGTAGTATCCGGCTAGCGGGCACCGGCGAGACCCAGTACTTC; CDR3aa: CASSIRLAGTGETQYF
d_gene: .; abundance: .; v_gene: TRBV6-4; len: 15; j_gene: TRBJ2-3; CDR3nt: TGTGCCAGCAGCGATTCTAGGGGGACGGGAGATACGCAGTATTTT; CDR3aa: CASSDSRGTGDTQYF
d_gene: TRBD1; abundance: .; v_gene: TRBV5-4; len: 13; j_gene: TRBJ2-7; CDR3nt: TGTGCCAGCAGTCGGACAGGGGGCCACGAGCAGTACTTC; CDR3aa: CASSRTGGHEQYF
d_gene: .; abundance: once; v_gene: TRBV5-1; len: 12; j_gene: TRBJ2-7; CDR3nt: TGCGCCAGCAGAGGGGAGGCCTACGAGCAGTACTTC; CDR3aa: CASRGEAYEQYF
d_gene: .; abundance: .; v_gene: TRBV29-1; len: 13; j_gene: TRBJ1-5; CDR3nt: TGCAGCGTTGAGGAGGGAGCGGGACAGCCCCAGCATTTT; CDR3aa: CSVEEGAGQPQHF